The 6 T cell receptor beta chains below come from one sample, sequenced in a study of graft-versus-host responses after intestinal transplantation. Produced via immunoSEQ multiplex PCR; TCRdb's table is partial and in-frame only. Found here are over 100,000 clones, around nine tenths of them singletons; the top ten hold 0.2% to 0.25%. Antigens for these TCRs are unknown. Sequenced here: unstimulated CD4+ T cells sorted from spleen or lymph node cells, sampled before transplant. The receptors originated from a human donor who was the organ donor for an intestinal transplant.

The chain joins TRBV30 to TRBJ2-1, with D tentatively TRBD2 (6 bases). The germline V gene has CDR1 GTSNPN and CDR2 SVGIG (reference sequence). Trimming stripped 0 bases from V and 5 bases from J, with 8 bases between. The CDR3 sequence is 13 residues long. The CDR3 DNA reads TGTGCCTGGAGTGTCTCGGGAGACAATGAGCAGTTCTTC. Translation gives CAWSVSGDNEQFF.

This chain joins TRBV15 and TRBJ1-2; 8 positions agree with TRBD1. The germline CDR1 and CDR2 sequences are LNHNV and YYDKDF (reference sequence). There are 15 residues in the CDR3. V trimming: 3 bases; J trimming: 4 bases; junction bases outside the gene matches: 7. CDR3 in DNA: TGTGCCACCAGCAGTGGACCGGGACAGGCCTATGGCTACACCTTC. Translating gives CATSSGPGQAYGYTF.

The chain is built from TRBV29-1 and TRBJ2-5; D is possibly TRBD2 (5 bases). The CDR3 is made up of 14 amino acids. Trimming removed 0 bases at V and 2 bases at J, with 10 bases between. Germline CDR1 and CDR2: SQVTM and ANQGSEA. The DNA of the CDR3 is TGCAGCGTTGAAGAAGGTAGCGCACAAGAGACCCAGTACTTC. Amino acid sequence: CSVEEGSAQETQYF.

This clone was recorded only once. The rearrangement links TRBV6-6 to TRBJ1-5; tentatively, D is TRBD1 (5 bases). This CDR3 is 16 amino acids long. Germline assignment: CDR1 MNHNY and CDR2 SVGAGI (reference sequence). Trimming took 2 bases from V and 1 from J, leaving 12 bases between them. The CDR3 bases are TGTGCCAGCAGTTACGGGGGGGGGAGGAGCAATCAGCCCCAGCATTTT. Its translation is CASSYGGGRSNQPQHF.

V usage is TRBV19 and J usage is TRBJ1-2, with D perhaps TRBD1 (5 bases). CDR1 and CDR2 (germline): LNHDA, SQIVND (reference sequence). V lost 7 bases and J lost 4, with 16 bases in between. CDR3 length equals 14 residues. The CDR3 spells CASTMGDGLYGYTF. CDR3 nucleotide sequence: TGTGCCAGTACCATGGGGGACGGTCTCTATGGCTACACCTTC.

V usage is TRBV7-7 and J usage is TRBJ2-2; D is perhaps TRBD1 (6 bases). V gave up 5 bases and J gave up 5 bases, with 15 bases separating them. Germline V lookup: CDR1 SSHAT, CDR2 FNYEAQ (reference sequence). The CDR3 extends over 15 amino acids. The CDR3 protein is CASSPPGAQTGELFF. The CDR3 DNA reads TGTGCCAGCAGCCCCCCAGGGGCGCAGACCGGGGAGCTGTTTTTT.